This is a list of T cell receptor beta chains from one sample in a study of T cells after somatic rescue of genetic block. The data were produced by immunoSEQ multiplex PCR, yet TCRdb's version contains in-frame clones alone and is incomplete. This table has roughly 92,000 clones, 85% to 90% appearing once. Sequenced material: peripheral blood mononuclear cells (PBMCs). The receptors were sampled from a woman between 18 and 29 years old. Each CDR3 is given with its conserved first and last residue. A D gene is named only where the DNA matches it firmly. A clone size is listed for some rows: how often the clone was seen (once, few, many), or a class if it is expanded.

V	D	length	J	size	DNA	CDR3
TRBV27	TRBD2	16	TRBJ2-3	NA	TGTGCCAGCAGTTTAATGGGCGGGAGGGCCGGTGATACGCAGTATTTT	CASSLMGGRAGDTQYF
TRBV7-7	NA	13	TRBJ2-3	NA	TGTGCTAGCAGCTTATTAGGAGCAGATACGCAGTATTTT	CASSLLGADTQYF
TRBV5-1	NA	16	TRBJ2-5	NA	TGCGCCAGCAGCTTGAGGGCGCCATGGTTCCAAGAGACCCAGTACTTC	CASSLRAPWFQETQYF
TRBV4-2	NA	15	TRBJ1-4	NA	TGTGCCAGCAGCCAAGGACCGTCAACTAATGAAAAACTGTTTTTT	CASSQGPSTNEKLFF
TRBV7-3	NA	15	TRBJ2-7	NA	TGTGCCAGCAGCTTAGCCCCGGGCCCATCCTACGAGCAGTACTTC	CASSLAPGPSYEQYF
TRBV6-1	NA	14	TRBJ2-7	NA	TGTGCCAGCAGTGATGGGGCAGGAGGAAGCGAGCAGTACTTC	CASSDGAGGSEQYF
TRBV4-1	TRBD2	17	TRBJ2-7	few	TGCGCCAGCAGCCGAGGGGGACTAGCGGTACTGGGGAACGAGCAGTACTTC	CASSRGGLAVLGNEQYF
TRBV28	NA	16	TRBJ1-5	NA	TGTGCCAGCAGCTCTTATCCGGGGAATAGCAATCAGCCCCAGCATTTT	CASSSYPGNSNQPQHF
TRBV7-9	TRBD1	16	TRBJ1-5	NA	TGTGCCAGCAGCTATGGGTCCGGGACAGAGAATCAGCCCCAGCATTTT	CASSYGSGTENQPQHF
TRBV27	NA	12	TRBJ1-5	NA	TGTGCCAGCAGTTTGCCGGGCGGGCCCCAGCATTTT	CASSLPGGPQHF
TRBV5-4	TRBD1	14	TRBJ1-4	NA	TGTGCCAGCAGTCGGACAGGGTTTGGTGAAAAACTGTTTTTT	CASSRTGFGEKLFF
TRBV13	NA	17	TRBJ2-1	few	TGTGCCAGCAGCGACCGCCAGGGACTCATATTCCCACATGAGCAGTTCTTC	CASSDRQGLIFPHEQFF
TRBV12-5	TRBD2	14	TRBJ2-1	NA	TGTGCTAGTGGGAGGCTAGCGGGATTGATTGAGCAGTTCTTC	CASGRLAGLIEQFF
TRBV27	NA	12	TRBJ2-4	NA	TGTGCCACCTTAGGAGCCAAAAACATTCAGTACTTC	CATLGAKNIQYF
TRBV10-1	NA	13	TRBJ1-2	NA	TGCGCCAGCGGAGAACAATTGGGTTATGGCTACACCTTC	CASGEQLGYGYTF
TRBV11-2	NA	13	TRBJ1-2	NA	TGTGCCAGCAGGCCCAGGGAGACGGGTGGCTACACCTTC	CASRPRETGGYTF
TRBV9	NA	12	TRBJ1-1	NA	TGTGCCAGCAGCCCCCCCTACACTGAAGCTTTCTTT	CASSPPYTEAFF
TRBV2	TRBD1	13	TRBJ2-7	medium-sized	TGTGCCAGCATGACGACCGGGACAGGGGGTCAGTACTTC	CASMTTGTGGQYF
TRBV12-5	NA	13	TRBJ2-7	NA	TGTGCTAGTGGTTTGGTGTCCCCCTACGAGCAGTACTTC	CASGLVSPYEQYF
TRBV7-9	NA	16	TRBJ2-7	NA	TGTGCCAGCAGCCTCCCCGACAGGAGGGGAACCTACGAGCAGTACTTC	CASSLPDRRGTYEQYF
TRBV30	TRBD1	14	TRBJ2-7	NA	TGTGCCTGGAGTGTACGGGGACAGGGCCACGAGCAGTACTTC	CAWSVRGQGHEQYF
TRBV7-3	TRBD2	16	TRBJ2-1	NA	TGTGCCAGCAGCGGAACCGGACTAGCGGGAGGCAATGAGCAGTTCTTC	CASSGTGLAGGNEQFF
TRBV11-3	NA	16	TRBJ2-7	NA	TGTGCCAGCAGCTTAGAACGCAGGGACCCTCCGGAAGAGCAGTACTTC	CASSLERRDPPEEQYF
TRBV28	NA	10	TRBJ1-2	NA	TGTGCCAGCATGGGTTACGGCTACACCTTC	CASMGYGYTF
TRBV2	NA	16	TRBJ2-6	few	TGTGCCAGCAGCAGGGGCGGGTACTCTGGGGCCAACGTCCTGACTTTC	CASSRGGYSGANVLTF
TRBV14	NA	13	TRBJ2-1	NA	TGTGCCAGCAGCCAAGATCAGGTCGATGAGCAGTTCTTC	CASSQDQVDEQFF
TRBV6-5	TRBD1	14	TRBJ2-7	NA	TGTGCCAGCAGTTACGGACAGGGGGTCTACGAGCAGTACTTC	CASSYGQGVYEQYF
TRBV5-1	NA	13	TRBJ1-1	NA	TGCGCCAGCAGCTTGGACACCAACACTGAAGCTTTCTTT	CASSLDTNTEAFF
TRBV30	TRBD1	15	TRBJ2-1	NA	TGTGCCTGGATGCCCGGGACAGGGGGTATCGGTGAGCAGTTCTTC	CAWMPGTGGIGEQFF
TRBV6-5	NA	15	TRBJ1-5	NA	TGTGCCAGCAGTTACTCGCGGCCTAGCAATCAGCCCCAGCATTTT	CASSYSRPSNQPQHF
TRBV7-6	NA	17	TRBJ2-7	NA	TGTGCCAGCAGCTTGGACCGGGACGGTCTTTCTTCCTACGAGCAGTACTTC	CASSLDRDGLSSYEQYF
TRBV7-3	NA	13	TRBJ2-3	NA	TGTGCCAGCAGCTTAAGGGGAGCAGATACGCAGTATTTT	CASSLRGADTQYF
TRBV5-4	NA	14	TRBJ1-2	NA	TGTGCCAGCAGCTTAGGGGGTGGGAACTATGGCTACACCTTC	CASSLGGGNYGYTF
TRBV7-8	TRBD2	16	TRBJ2-7	NA	TGTGCCAGCAGGCTGGGGGTAGCGGGAGGGCTGGGCGAGCAGTACTTC	CASRLGVAGGLGEQYF
TRBV19	NA	15	TRBJ1-4	NA	TGTGCCAGTAACGGACCTCAAGCAACTAATGAAAAACTGTTTTTT	CASNGPQATNEKLFF
TRBV28	NA	12	TRBJ1-2	NA	TGTGCCAGCAGTTTACGGGACTATGGCTACACCTTC	CASSLRDYGYTF
TRBV6-5	NA	13	TRBJ1-5	NA	TGTGCCAGCAGTTACCGCGGGGGACAGCCCCAGCATTTT	CASSYRGGQPQHF
TRBV27	NA	14	TRBJ2-1	NA	TGTGCCAGCAGCCTGGAAAGACGTAACAATGAGCAGTTCTTC	CASSLERRNNEQFF
TRBV6-1	NA	16	TRBJ1-1	NA	TGTGCCAGCAGTGAACGGCGGGGGGAAGGAGGGACTGAAGCTTTCTTT	CASSERRGEGGTEAFF
TRBV19	NA	16	TRBJ2-6	NA	TGTGCCAGTAGTAGGGGACCGGGCTCTGGGGCCAACGTCCTGACTTTC	CASSRGPGSGANVLTF
TRBV28	NA	12	TRBJ1-1	NA	TGTGCCAGCAGTTCGGGGGTCACTGAAGCTTTCTTT	CASSSGVTEAFF
TRBV27	TRBD1	17	TRBJ2-7	NA	TGTGCCAGCAGTTTACACTATCCCGACAGGGGTTCCTACGAGCAGTACTTC	CASSLHYPDRGSYEQYF
TRBV27	NA	16	TRBJ2-3	NA	TGTGCCAGCAGTTTATCATGGGCCCTGTTGGCAGATACGCAGTATTTT	CASSLSWALLADTQYF
TRBV25-1	NA	14	TRBJ2-7	once	TGTGCCAGCAGTTCTTGGGACCCGACCCACGAGCAGTACTTC	CASSSWDPTHEQYF
TRBV27	NA	16	TRBJ2-5	NA	TGTGCCAGCAGTTTAAGGTCGTGGGGACAACAAGAGACCCAGTACTTC	CASSLRSWGQQETQYF